The clone carrying this T cell receptor (beta chain) was recorded once. What it binds is not known. TCR beta CDR3 regions were amplified from RNA. Initially, a first-round RT-PCR of the TCR CDR3 employed the HTBI primer set. TCRdb processed the multiplex PCR reads anew with MiXCR; each CDR3 protein has one entry. The sample lists around 600,000 distinct CDR3 sequences, roughly 15% occurring once. This entry is derived from a study of T cells in Graves' hyperthyroidism and ophthalmopathy. Study-wide background: Specimen type is peripheral blood, collected at initial diagnosis prior to any treatment. Study-level findings and limits: Blood also contained most expanded thyroid clonotypes above 0.001.

Germline V gives CDR1 SGHTA, CDR2 FQGNSA. Trimming pared 4 bases from V and 3 bases from J, leaving 10 bases between. This CDR3 comprises 13 residues. Exclusion of patients followed from uncontrolled infection, other autoimmune disease, pregnancy or lactation. Fresh peripheral blood, 7.5 to 10 ml of it, supplied the PBMCs. This clonotype originated in a woman between 50 and 59 years old with Graves' ophthalmopathy. V gene TRBV7-2 combines with J gene TRBJ2-7; weak D call: TRBD2 (5 bases). Sequencing used blood. The CDR3 sequence: CASSWAGNYEQYF. CDR3 bases: TGTGCCAGCAGCTGGGCCGGGAACTACGAGCAGTACTTC.